This T cell receptor beta chain comes out of a study of T cells in Graves' hyperthyroidism and ophthalmopathy (dated by TCRdb to about 2019). Context from the whole study: Peripheral blood samples were taken at initial diagnosis, before any treatment was given. The 85 to 100 discovery patients were randomly split 7:3 into training and test sets. TCR Vbeta CDR3 sequencing of 120 to 150 peripheral blood samples (43 ophthalmopathy, about 80 hyperthyroidism and some 17 progressor patients) is reported in the paper. Prospective prediction of ophthalmopathy was tested in an independent validation cohort consisting of some 19 hyperthyroidism patients and some 17 patients who later progressed to ophthalmopathy. Once sampling was done, hyperthyroidism patients were given methimazole at a starting dose of 30 mg daily, whereas ophthalmopathy patients were given high-dose intravenous methylprednisolone. The study also compared thyroid tissue and blood T-cell repertoires from five or six Graves' hyperthyroidism patients. To identify distinguishing TCR V-J signatures, a discovery cohort of some 100 patients was used, comprising 40 to 45 with Graves' ophthalmopathy and some 60 with stable Graves' hyperthyroidism. Findings and caveats that apply to the study as a whole: No statistical method was used to set the sample size in advance, and investigators knew the group allocation. In validation, the model predicted progression to ophthalmopathy a median of roughly 6.1 months before onset, with about 71% sensitivity and more than 72% specificity. Ophthalmopathy was separated from stable hyperthyroidism by a 13 V-J signature model, with about 86% sensitivity and just over 81% specificity obtained in cross-validation and 80%/75% obtained in testing. Blood samples also contained most of the expanded thyroid clonotypes (frequency above 0.001), which suggests that blood repertoires may reflect thyroid immune responses.

Comments on this clonotype: What this receptor recognizes is not known. One base away there is no much larger clone; base qualities are not given.

The TCR beta CDR3 regions were amplified from the RNA transcripts. The TCR CDR3 was subjected to a first round of RT-PCR using the HTBI primer set and the Qiagen OneStep RT-PCR kit. A second multiplex PCR round built the libraries, followed by size selection and purification. Libraries were sequenced paired-end with 100 bp reads on an Illumina HiSeq2000. In the source study's methods: Raw data were processed with SOAPnuke, discarding reads with adapters, uncalled bases, mean Phred below 15, or no exact constant-primer or identifier match. High-quality paired reads were merged with COPE v1.2.5, and unique nucleotide sequences were defined as clonotypes. Clonotypes were aligned to IMGT TRBV, TRBD and TRBJ reference segments using MiTCR v1.1. The analysis included only V-J combinations with a frequency above 0.0001, which together covered about 99% of the repertoires. The TCS score was defined as the ratio of F50 (clonal expansion) to E x V (chaos), calculated using BLOSUM62-based TCRdist between CDR3 peptides within each V-J. Welch's t-statistics and random forest reduced 514 V-J features to roughly 13, which were used in a naive Bayes classifier (R e1071). TCRdb redid the processing of the public reads, applying fastp at Q25 and MiXCR, and retained in-frame beta chains. Duplicate CDR3 protein sequences are folded into a single record with the most common DNA and genes. TCRdb's processing, not the authors', yielded these V and J calls. Within this sample are 450,000 to 650,000 distinct CDR3 sequences, with roughly 17% of them counted one time only. Around 17% of the sample is held by the ten biggest clonotypes.

Ophthalmopathy patients had moderately to severely active disease, Clinical Activity Score of at least 3, NOSPECS grade of at least 4, and duration under 3 months. Exclusion was applied to patients with uncontrolled infections, other autoimmune diseases, pregnancy or lactation. Clinical symptoms, serum thyroxine and TRAb, thyroid ultrasound, and orbital computed tomography formed the basis for the diagnoses. PBMCs were separated from about 10 ml of fresh peripheral blood using Ficoll-Paque density gradient centrifugation. Total RNA was extracted using Trizol reagent, and RNA quality was assessed on an Agilent 2100 Bioanalyzer. CDR1 SQVTM and CDR2 ANQGSEA are derived from the germline V gene. Taken from cysteine to phenylalanine, the CDR3 has 14 residues. Kept here is only the CDR3 DNA, which spans 42 bases and is read in frame from base 1. V is reduced by 2 bases and J by 1 base, leaving a spacing of 11 bases between them.

The clonotype originates from a woman between 18 and 29 years old with Graves' ophthalmopathy. This chain is built from TRBV29-1 and TRBJ1-1, with no reliable assignment of the D segment. What was sequenced was blood. The CDR3 corresponds to CSVERAGENTEAFF. At the DNA level, the sequence is TGCAGCGTTGAACGGGCAGGAGAGAACACTGAAGCTTTCTTT. The entire variable domain, with the stretches around the CDR3 drawn from the reference TRBV29-1 and TRBJ1-1 proteins, is SAVISQKPSRDICQRGTSLTIQCQVDSQVTMMFWYRQQPGQSLTLIATANQGSEATYESGFVIDKFPISRPNLTFSTLTVSNMSPEDSSIYLCSVERAGENTEAFFGQGTRLTVV.